The 9 T cell receptor beta chains below all came from one sample that was sequenced in a study of blood T cells in healthy people across ages. PCR was performed a second time for about 7 to 11 cycles using a sample-barcoded 5' primer and a J-beta primer mix. TCRdb independently ran MiXCR on the 5' RACE reads; one entry per CDR3 protein. This sample has 780,000 or so distinct CDR3 sequences; more than 50% occur once, and the top ten carry about 26%. Material for sequencing was blood. The receptors were gathered from a man aged 35-49 years in good health.

This clonotype was picked up a small number of times. CDR3: CASSPEDSYEQYF. For the CDR3, the DNA is TGTGCCAGCAGCCCGGAGGACTCCTACGAGCAGTACTTC. This chain joins TRBV7-9 and TRBJ2-7; D may be TRBD2 (5 bases). Germline CDR1 and CDR2: SEHNR and FQNEAQ (reference sequence). V lost 5 bases and J lost 0, with 8 bases in between. The CDR3 has 13 residues.

In its sample, this clonotype was seen a few times. This chain joins TRBV9 and TRBJ2-5, with D possibly called TRBD1 or TRBD2 (5 bases each). The CDR3 is 13 residues long. V was trimmed by 0 bases and J by 4 bases, leaving 7 bases between them. CDR1 and CDR2 from the germline V gene are SGDLS and YYNGEE. CDR3 in amino acids: CASSVVGGETQYF. The CDR3 DNA reads as TGTGCCAGCAGCGTAGTTGGGGGAGAGACCCAGTACTTC. The whole variable domain, filled in from reference TRBV9 and TRBJ2-5, reads DSGVTQTPKHLITATGQRVTLRCSPRSGDLSVYWYQQSLDQGLQFLIQYYNGEERAKGNILERFSAQQFPDLHSELNLSSLELGDSALYFCASSVVGGETQYFGPGTRLLVL.

The chain recombines TRBV24-1 with TRBJ1-5; 11 bases fit TRBD1. The V and J ends lost 3 bases and 9 bases, in that order; junction bases with no gene match: 9. The CDR3 extends over 16 amino acids. CDR1 is KGHDR, CDR2 SFDVKD, per germline. CDR3 nucleotides: TGTGCCACCAGTGATACGGGACAGGGGGAATCGCGGCCCCAGCATTTT. It yields the protein CATSDTGQGESRPQHF.

V is TRBV7-2 and J is TRBJ2-1; D not certain. Deletions cut 2 bases from V and 6 bases from J, with 14 bases between. The length of the CDR3 is 15 residues. Germline V gives CDR1 SGHTA, CDR2 FQGNSA. CDR3 sequence: CASSLRPATGNEQFF. For the CDR3, the DNA is TGTGCCAGCAGCTTACGGCCCGCGACGGGCAATGAGCAGTTCTTC.

The chain carries TRBV7-9 and TRBJ2-1, with TRBD1 identical over 9 bases. This CDR3 comprises 13 residues. Germline V lookup: CDR1 SEHNR, CDR2 FQNEAQ (reference sequence). V shed 6 bases and J 8 bases; nucleotides not matched to a gene: 5. CDR3 region: CASSHGQGYEQFF. CDR3 DNA sequence: TGTGCCAGCAGTCATGGACAGGGGTATGAGCAGTTCTTC.

The V gene is TRBV7-9, the J gene TRBJ2-4, with TRBD1 matching over 10 bases. The J call is doubtful: the DNA matches TRBJ2-5 better. Germline values: CDR1 SEHNR, CDR2 FQNEAQ (reference sequence). This CDR3 is built from 19 residues. The CDR3 loop is CASSEIYDRGRGILETQYF. Written as DNA, the CDR3 is TGTGCCAGCAGCGAAATCTACGACAGGGGGCGAGGGATTTTGGAGACCCAGTACTTC.

The sample holds a few counts of this clonotype. The chain couples TRBV7-9 to TRBJ1-2; the D gene is possibly TRBD1 (6 bases). CDR3 length: 14 residues. Trimming took 8 bases from V and 2 from J, leaving 15 bases between them. CDR1 is SEHNR and CDR2 is FQNEAQ in the germline V gene (reference sequence). CDR3 protein: CASAGQGTNYGYTF. The CDR3 coding sequence is TGTGCCAGCGCTGGGCAGGGGACAAACTATGGCTACACCTTC.

This clonotype has more than one count but fewer than ten. The chain is built from TRBV28 and TRBJ2-3; 8 bases fit TRBD2. J was trimmed by 5 bases and V by 7 bases; bases with no gene match: 11. This CDR3 is built from 15 residues. Germline values: CDR1 MDHEN, CDR2 SYDVKM. This chain's CDR3 is CASKLLSGSKDTQYF. CDR3 coding DNA: TGTGCCAGCAAGTTGTTAAGCGGGAGTAAAGATACGCAGTATTTT. Combining the CDR3 with reference TRBV28 and TRBJ2-3 gives the whole variable domain DVKVTQSSRYLVKRTGEKVFLECVQDMDHENMFWYRQDPGLGLRLIYFSYDVKMKEKGDIPEGYSVSREKKERFSLILESASTNQTSMYLCASKLLSGSKDTQYFGPGTRLTVL.

The CDR3 sequence is CASRHPGTSQRGYTF. DNA for the CDR3: TGTGCCAGCAGACACCCTGGGACATCACAACGGGGCTACACCTTC. The rearrangement joins TRBV3-1 to TRBJ1-2, with D possibly being TRBD1 (6 bases). Looked up from germline, CDR1 is LGHDT and CDR2 is YNNKEL (reference sequence). The CDR3 extends over 15 amino acids. The germline V and J ends were trimmed by 6 bases and 8 bases, with 22 bases remaining between them.